Listed below are T cell receptor beta chains from one sample, sequenced in a study of T-cell reconstitution after alpha-beta-depleted transplantation in children. TCRdb used MiXCR to reprocess the PCR reads, holding one entry per CDR3 protein. The table includes 250,000 to 350,000 distinct CDR3 sequences, around 25% detected once. The specimen was PBMCs, mostly from graft donor cells, collected 180 days after TCRalphabeta/CD19-depleted stem cell transplant. These receptors all stem from a male patient aged 10 to 17 who had a stem cell transplant for acute lymphoblastic leukemia, so the T cells may come from the graft donor. Both conserved end residues are part of each CDR3. D genes are given only for firm matches. Only some rows state a clone size, as once, few, many or a class for expanded clones.

TRBJ2-5 | . | TRBD2 | TRBV5-5 | CASSLVTSRDHETQYF | TGTGCCAGCAGCTTGGTGACTAGCAGGGATCATGAGACCCAGTACTTC
TRBJ1-2 | few | . | TRBV29-1 | CSVQGQSPHGYTF | TGCAGCGTTCAAGGACAGTCCCCCCATGGCTACACCTTC
TRBJ2-4 | few | . | TRBV29-1 | CSVERGTGDIQYF | TGCAGCGTTGAAAGGGGGACGGGTGACATTCAGTACTTC
TRBJ2-5 | . | TRBD2 | TRBV3-1 | CASSPPGGSLGAQYF | TGTGCCAGCAGCCCCCCGGGGGGAAGCCTTGGGGCCCAGTACTTC
TRBJ2-3 | . | TRBD2 | TRBV12-3/TRBV12-4 | CASSSWTSSTDTQYF | TGTGCCAGCAGTTCATGGACTAGCAGCACAGATACGCAGTATTTT
TRBJ2-7 | . | . | TRBV29-1 | CSVEPGHGYYEQYF | TGCAGCGTAGAGCCGGGACACGGTTACTACGAGCAGTACTTC
TRBJ2-7 | . | . | TRBV12-3/TRBV12-4 | CASSLTGSTYEQYF | TGTGCCAGCAGTTTAACTGGGAGTACTTACGAGCAGTACTTC
TRBJ1-5 | . | . | TRBV25-1 | CASSEGVYSNQPQHF | TGTGCCAGCAGTGAAGGGGTATATAGCAATCAGCCCCAGCATTTT
TRBJ2-2 | few | . | TRBV4-1 | CASSHKSGDYTGELFF | TGCGCCAGCAGCCATAAATCGGGAGACTACACCGGGGAGCTGTTTTTT
TRBJ2-7 | few | . | TRBV5-1 | CASSFTALTYEQYF | TGCGCCAGCAGCTTTACGGCCCTTACCTACGAGCAGTACTTC
TRBJ2-7 | . | TRBD1 | TRBV9 | CASSHAGTGRNEQYF | TGTGCCAGCAGCCATGCTGGGACAGGGAGAAACGAGCAGTACTTC
TRBJ2-7 | . | TRBD2 | TRBV12-3/TRBV12-4 | CASSLGTSGRASGEQYF | TGTGCCAGCAGTCTAGGGACTAGCGGGAGGGCCTCGGGCGAGCAGTACTTC
TRBJ2-7 | few | . | TRBV20-1 | CSARGGIAYEQYF | TGCAGTGCTAGAGGGGGGATCGCCTACGAGCAGTACTTC
TRBJ1-2 | few | . | TRBV20-1 | CSALGQSTPNYGYTF | TGCAGTGCCCTAGGACAGTCGACCCCCAACTATGGCTACACCTTC
TRBJ1-1 | . | TRBD1 | TRBV28 | CASSLSGQGRTEAFF | TGTGCCAGCAGTTTATCCGGACAGGGGAGAACTGAAGCTTTCTTT
TRBJ1-5 | . | . | TRBV20-1 | CSARAPASDQPQHF | TGCAGTGCTAGAGCCCCCGCGAGCGATCAGCCCCAGCATTTT